This is a list of T cell receptor beta chains from one sample in a study of T cell changes during pregnancy in multiple sclerosis. Libraries were prepared by immunoSEQ multiplex PCR; TCRdb keeps only in-frame clonotypes and omits some of them. The sample lists over 45,000 clones, roughly 92% occurring once. The starting material was peripheral blood, obtained in the third trimester of pregnancy. These receptors were taken from a female donor in good health, enrolled as a control in a pregnancy study. The CDR3 runs from the conserved cysteine through the conserved F or W. D genes are given only for firm matches. Not all rows give a size; the values are once, few, many and, for expanded clones, a class.

clone_size	j_call	d_call	v_call	cdr3_nt	cdr3_aa
once	TRBJ2-3	.	TRBV18	TGTGCCAGCTCACCAGTAACAGCCCCCGGCACAGATACGCAGTATTTT	CASSPVTAPGTDTQYF
.	TRBJ1-6	.	TRBV7-9	TGTGCCAGCAGCTTAACACAGGGAGAGTCACCCCTCCACTTT	CASSLTQGESPLHF
.	TRBJ2-2	TRBD2	TRBV28	TGTGCCAGCAGTTTTGGTCTAGCGGGAGACACCGGGGAGCTGTTTTTT	CASSFGLAGDTGELFF
few	TRBJ1-5	.	TRBV6-1	TGTGCCAGCAGTGGAAATTGGGACAAGGGGGATACATATTGGGGTCAGCCCCAGCATTTT	CASSGNWDKGDTYWGQPQHF
few	TRBJ1-5	.	TRBV7-9	TGTGCCAGCAGCTTAGGACAGGACAATCAGCCCCAGCATTTT	CASSLGQDNQPQHF
.	TRBJ1-6	.	TRBV28	TGTGCCAGCAGTTTAGCACTAGGAACCATGGATTCACCCCTCCACTTT	CASSLALGTMDSPLHF
once	TRBJ2-1	TRBD2	TRBV7-2	TGTGCCAGCAGCTCCGTCCGGGGAGGGCCTCAGGAGCAGTTCTTC	CASSSVRGGPQEQFF
.	TRBJ1-1	.	TRBV9	TGTGCCAGCAGCCTCGGGGGGGGCACTGAAGCTTTCTTT	CASSLGGGTEAFF
.	TRBJ2-5	TRBD1	TRBV29-1	TGCAGCGTTGAAGATCAGGGGGAGTACTTC	CSVEDQGEYF
.	TRBJ2-3	TRBD1	TRBV19	TGTGCCAGTAGTCCGACAGGGGGCCCAGATACGCAGTATTTT	CASSPTGGPDTQYF
.	TRBJ2-1	.	TRBV19	TGTGCCAGTAGTACCGGGGGTTACAATGAGCAGTTCTTC	CASSTGGYNEQFF
.	TRBJ2-7	TRBD1	TRBV9	TGTGCCAGCAGCACACCAAGGGACAGGGGACAAAACGAGCAGTACTTC	CASSTPRDRGQNEQYF
.	TRBJ2-3	TRBD2	TRBV12-5	TGTGCTAGTATGGGAAGCGTAACTAGCGGGAGTGCAGATACGCAGTATTTT	CASMGSVTSGSADTQYF
.	TRBJ2-1	TRBD2	TRBV6-5	TGTGCCAGCAGTCCTAGCGGGGGGCACGATGAGCAGTTCTTC	CASSPSGGHDEQFF
once	TRBJ2-6	TRBD1	TRBV5-1	TGCGCCAGCAGCGAGGGGGCGCGCGGGGCCAACGTCCTGACTTTC	CASSEGARGANVLTF
.	TRBJ1-5	.	TRBV19	TGTGCCAGTAGTCCAGGGGCGTATAGCAATCAGCCCCAGCATTTT	CASSPGAYSNQPQHF
once	TRBJ2-3	TRBD2	TRBV9	TGTGCCAGCAGCGTAGGCCTAGCGGGAGAATGGGCGGATACGCAGTATTTT	CASSVGLAGEWADTQYF
.	TRBJ1-5	.	TRBV6-1	TGTGCCAGCAGGGGGCTGGGGCCCCAGCATTTT	CASRGLGPQHF
.	TRBJ2-3	.	TRBV6-5	TGTGCCAGCAGTTCCGGGACTAGCACAGATACGCAGTATTTT	CASSSGTSTDTQYF
.	TRBJ2-2	.	TRBV5-4	TGTGCCAGCAGCTTGGGGGGGGATCTCAGGGAGCTGTTTTTT	CASSLGGDLRELFF
.	TRBJ1-3	.	TRBV5-4	TGTGCCAGCAGCTTGGAAAGGGGCTCTGGAAACACCATATATTTT	CASSLERGSGNTIYF
.	TRBJ2-1	.	TRBV6-1	TGTGCCAGCAGCCCACAGGTCTACTCCTACAATGAGCAGTTCTTC	CASSPQVYSYNEQFF
.	TRBJ2-3	TRBD2	TRBV5-4	TGTGCCAGCAGCCCGCCATCCAGACTAGCGGGGGACACAGATACGCAGTATTTT	CASSPPSRLAGDTDTQYF
.	TRBJ2-5	TRBD1	TRBV14	TGTGCCAGCAGCCCGTGGACAGGGGAAGAGACCCAGTACTTC	CASSPWTGEETQYF
.	TRBJ1-2	TRBD1	TRBV5-1	TGCGCCAGCAGCCTGGGCTGGGAGGACAGGGGGCGCGGAGGCTACACCTTC	CASSLGWEDRGRGGYTF
.	TRBJ2-3	.	TRBV2	TGTGCCAGCCATGAAAGGAGGGGTCGAGATACGCAGTATTTT	CASHERRGRDTQYF
.	TRBJ2-7	TRBD2	TRBV7-9	TGTGCCAGCAGCTTAGGAGTTAGCGGGAGTGGGGACGAGCAGTACTTC	CASSLGVSGSGDEQYF
.	TRBJ2-7	TRBD2	TRBV6-5	TGTGCCAGCAGTTCGGGCGGGAGATGGGAAGGGGTGCAGTACTTC	CASSSGGRWEGVQYF
.	TRBJ1-6	TRBD1	TRBV5-5	TGTGCCAGCAGCTTAGGGACAGCCTCACCCCTCCACTTT	CASSLGTASPLHF
once	TRBJ1-4	.	TRBV19	TGTGCCAGTAGTATAGTAGGGGAGGTAGAAAAACTGTTTTTT	CASSIVGEVEKLFF
.	TRBJ2-1	.	TRBV2	TGTGCCAGCAGGATGTCCGCGGGCTACAATGAGCAGTTCTTC	CASRMSAGYNEQFF
.	TRBJ2-7	.	TRBV6-5	TGTGCCAGCAGTTACCACCCTAGCGACCCTTCCTACGAGCAGTACTTC	CASSYHPSDPSYEQYF
.	TRBJ1-3	.	TRBV4-1	TGCGCCAGCAGCCTCGGGGGGGAAAACACCATATATTTT	CASSLGGENTIYF
.	TRBJ2-1	TRBD2	TRBV4-3	TGCGCCAGCAGCCAGGATATTCTAGCGGGAGATAACAATGAGCAGTTCTTC	CASSQDILAGDNNEQFF
.	TRBJ1-4	.	TRBV4-1	TGCGCCAGCAGCCAGGGCTCAAGGGAAAAACTGTTTTTT	CASSQGSREKLFF
.	TRBJ1-6	.	TRBV2	TGTGCCAGCATTCGGGGAATTAATTCACCCCTCCACTTT	CASIRGINSPLHF
.	TRBJ1-2	.	TRBV5-1	TGCGCCAGCAGCTCAGACCAGGGGTTTGGTGGCTACACCTTC	CASSSDQGFGGYTF
once	TRBJ2-7	.	TRBV30	TGTGCCTGGAGTTTGGGACTCTCTTCCTACGAGCAGTACTTC	CAWSLGLSSYEQYF
.	TRBJ1-1	.	TRBV5-1	TGCGCCAGCAGCTTGGAGCTAGAAAACCCAGCTTTCTTT	CASSLELENPAFF
.	TRBJ2-7	TRBD1	TRBV9	TGTGCCAGCAGCGTAGGGCCCAGGACAGGGGGTTCCTACGAGCAGTACTTC	CASSVGPRTGGSYEQYF
.	TRBJ1-6	.	TRBV19	TGTGCCAGTAGTTCGAGCGCGTATAATTCACCCCTCCACTTT	CASSSSAYNSPLHF
.	TRBJ2-3	TRBD2	TRBV6-1	TGTGCCAGCAGTGGGGCTAGCGGGAGGGCCGGCACAGATACGCAGTATTTT	CASSGASGRAGTDTQYF
once	TRBJ2-7	.	TRBV2	TGTGCCAGCAGTGTGGACACCTCCTCCTACGAGCAGTACTTC	CASSVDTSSYEQYF
.	TRBJ2-5	.	TRBV5-1	TGCGCCAGCAGCGGCGGGGCTCGCCAAGAGACCCAGTACTTC	CASSGGARQETQYF
.	TRBJ2-1	TRBD2	TRBV27	TGTGCCAGCAGTTGGACTAGCGGTGCCTACAATGAGCAGTTCTTC	CASSWTSGAYNEQFF
.	TRBJ2-3	.	TRBV1	TGCACCAGCAGCTCCCGGAGAAGCGGGAGGCCAGATACGCAGTATTTT	CTSSSRRSGRPDTQYF
.	TRBJ2-1	TRBD2	TRBV29-1	TGCAGCGTTGAAGGTAGCGGGAGGACCGACAATGAGCAGTTCTTC	CSVEGSGRTDNEQFF